The 5 T cell receptor beta chains below come from one sample, sequenced in a study of cytomegalovirus exposure and HLA in healthy donors. With 60 Vbeta and 13 Jbeta primers, the PCR was carried out. Libraries were prepared by immunoSEQ multiplex PCR; TCRdb keeps only in-frame clonotypes and omits some of them. The table lists approximately 200,000 clones, 70% to 80% of them singletons. The sample consisted of PBMCs. The receptors shown here come from a young man in good health and CMV-seronegative.

The rearrangement links TRBV19 to TRBJ1-1; D possibly corresponds to TRBD1 (5 bases). V was clipped by 7 bases and J by 4 bases, with 10 bases between them. The CDR3 is made up of 12 amino acids. Germline CDR1 reads LNHDA; CDR2 reads SQIVND (reference sequence). CDR3 sequence: CASIYRTTEAFF. The DNA for the CDR3 is TGTGCCAGTATATACAGGACCACTGAAGCTTTCTTT.

This chain connects TRBV19 to TRBJ2-7, with D perhaps TRBD2 (6 bases). The V gene lost 5 bases and the J gene lost 6 bases, with 14 bases spanning the gap. The CDR3 has 13 amino acids. The germline gives CDR1 LNHDA, CDR2 SQIVND (reference sequence). Here the CDR3 DNA reads TGTGCCAGTAGTTTCGGGGGAGAGGTCGAGCAGTACTTC. Encoded protein: CASSFGGEVEQYF.

The chain links TRBV5-4 to TRBJ2-5; D remains ambiguous. V was cut by 2 bases and J by 5 bases, with 7 bases left in between. This CDR3 is built from 12 residues. CDR1 SGHNT and CDR2 YYREEE come from the germline V gene (reference sequence). CDR3 amino acids: CASSFLPETQYF. In DNA, the CDR3 is TGTGCCAGCAGCTTTCTCCCGGAGACCCAGTACTTC.

CDR3 region: CASPPSGSFPDTQYF. DNA for the CDR3: TGTGCCAGCCCCCCTAGCGGGAGTTTCCCAGATACGCAGTATTTT. The rearrangement links TRBV18 to TRBJ2-3, with 10 bases lining up with TRBD2. The CDR3 spans 15 residues. Trimming at V came to 8 bases and at J to 4 bases, leaving 9 bases not matched to a gene. Germline-derived CDR1 and CDR2 are KGHSH and LQKENI.

The V gene is TRBV15, the J gene TRBJ1-2, with D perhaps TRBD1 (5 bases). V lost 0 bases and J 6 bases, leaving 23 bases between the germline ends. In germline, CDR1 is LNHNV, CDR2 YYDKDF (reference sequence). This CDR3 has 18 residues. CDR3 in amino acids: CATSRDGPLGPSKDGYTF. CDR3 nucleotide sequence: TGTGCCACCAGCAGAGATGGACCTCTGGGGCCTTCGAAAGATGGCTACACCTTC.